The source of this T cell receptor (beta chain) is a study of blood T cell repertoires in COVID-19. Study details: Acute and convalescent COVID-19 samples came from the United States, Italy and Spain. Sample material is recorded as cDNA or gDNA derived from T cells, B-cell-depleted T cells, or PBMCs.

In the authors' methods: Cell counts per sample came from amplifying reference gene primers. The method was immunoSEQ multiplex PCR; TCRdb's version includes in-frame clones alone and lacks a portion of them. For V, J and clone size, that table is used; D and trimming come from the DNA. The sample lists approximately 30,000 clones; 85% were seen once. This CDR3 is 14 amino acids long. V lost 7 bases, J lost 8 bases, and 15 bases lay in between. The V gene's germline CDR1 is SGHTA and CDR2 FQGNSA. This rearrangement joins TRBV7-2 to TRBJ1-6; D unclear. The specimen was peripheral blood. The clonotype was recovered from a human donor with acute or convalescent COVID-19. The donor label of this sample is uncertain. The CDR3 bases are TGTGCCAGCACCTCCGAGGGTCCCTATTCACCCCTCCACTTT. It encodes CASTSEGPYSPLHF.